The sequence of this T cell receptor (beta chain) was determined in a study of CXCR3-negative and CXCR3-positive naive CD8 T cells. Across the study: The libraries yielded roughly 130 million TRB reads, about 1.5 +/- 0.3 million each.

CDR3 length: 14 amino acids. Germline lookup yields CDR1 SEHNR and CDR2 FQNEAQ (reference sequence). On this clonotype: Antigen unknown.

Study-level results: Naive CXCR3-positive and CXCR3-negative cells shared similar TRBV-TRBJ usage, unlike memory cells. Comparably high diversity was seen in both naive subsets, and much lower diversity in memory CD8+ cells.

The authors prepared UMI-labeled TRB cDNA libraries by 5' RACE. One entry per CDR3 protein, without DNA, is what TCRdb gives after re-calling the 5' RACE reads. Seen in this sample are 50,000 to 65,000 distinct CDR3 sequences; the ten most common clones hold around 24%. The chain carries TRBV7-9 and TRBJ2-5. The material sequenced was memory CD8+ T cells from blood. This sequence was found in a human donor in good health. Some clones in this sample may be carry-over from other donors' samples. The CDR3 is CASSLVAVRETQYF.